Presented here are 21 T cell receptor beta chains from one specimen sequenced in a study of shared clonotypes between healthy human individuals. Profiled with immunoSEQ multiplex PCR; TCRdb holds only in-frame clones, not every one. The repertoire holds around 640,000 clones, with around 96% as singletons. Naive CD8 cells comprised CD45RO-negative, CCR7-positively selected cells, excluding terminally differentiated effector memory CD45RA+ cells. The sample was naive CD8+ T cells sorted from blood. The receptors shown here come from a woman in her 30s in good health.

The rearrangement uses TRBV9 and TRBJ2-3; possibly TRBD1 or TRBD2 for D (5 bases each). V gave up 4 bases and J gave up 2 bases, with 17 bases separating them. The CDR3 contains 16 residues. Germline lookup yields CDR1 SGDLS and CDR2 YYNGEE. The CDR3 region is CASSPGGGPVTDTQYF. In nucleotides, the CDR3 is TGTGCCAGCAGCCCCGGTGGGGGACCGGTCACAGATACGCAGTATTTT.

The J gene is TRBJ2-7, the V gene TRBV6-5; no definite D call. The germline V gene has CDR1 MNHEY and CDR2 SVGAGI. This CDR3 is built from 14 residues. V dropped 4 bases and J dropped 1 base, with 11 bases sitting between them. The CDR3 sequence is CASSSGQSSYEQYF. In DNA, the CDR3 is TGTGCCAGCAGTTCCGGGCAGAGTTCCTACGAGCAGTACTTC.

The chain is built from TRBV11-3 and TRBJ2-7, with unresolved D. Trimming took 4 bases from V and 2 from J, leaving 6 bases between them. Germline lookup yields CDR1 SGHNT and CDR2 YENEEA. CDR3 length: 12 residues. CDR3 protein: CASSSITYEQYF. Written as DNA, the CDR3 is TGTGCCAGCAGCTCCATAACCTACGAGCAGTACTTC.

The V gene is TRBV28, the J gene TRBJ2-5, with 9 bases fitting TRBD1. The ends lost 6 bases at V and 3 bases at J; junction bases unmatched: 11. Germline V lookup: CDR1 MDHEN, CDR2 SYDVKM. CDR3 length: 16 residues. Here the CDR3 reads CASSLITGGEEETQYF. The CDR3 DNA sequence: TGTGCCAGCAGCCTAATAACAGGGGGCGAGGAAGAGACCCAGTACTTC.

This chain links TRBV6-5 with TRBJ2-5; D perhaps matches TRBD1 (7 bases). The CDR3 extends over 14 amino acids. The germline CDR1 and CDR2 sequences are MNHEY and SVGAGI. The ends were cut back, 6 bases at V and 5 bases at J, with 16 bases in the middle. The CDR3 DNA sequence: TGTGCCAGCAGCCTCACAGGGGAGGCGGAGACCCAGTACTTC. It specifies CASSLTGEAETQYF.

The chain has TRBV19 and TRBJ2-2; D remains ambiguous. The CDR3 loop spans 12 amino acids. Germline V gives CDR1 LNHDA, CDR2 SQIVND (reference sequence). Trimming left V 10 bases short and J 4 bases short, with 10 bases between. The DNA of the CDR3 is TGTGCCATTATGATGATCACCGGGGAGCTGTTTTTT. This codes for CAIMMITGELFF.

About this clone: This specimen includes other DNA sequences encoding the same CDR3. J is TRBJ1-1 and V is TRBV4-1; no clear D. CDR3 length equals 12 residues. V gave up 6 bases and J gave up 0 bases, with 5 bases separating them. In germline, CDR1 is MGHRA, CDR2 YSYEKL. The CDR3 DNA reads as TGCGCCAGCAGAGGTATGAACACTGAAGCTTTCTTT. It codes for CASRGMNTEAFF.

The chain recombines TRBV5-4 with TRBJ2-6; D is unresolved. There are 18 residues in the CDR3. In germline, CDR1 is SGHNT, CDR2 YYREEE (reference sequence). Between the trimmed V and J ends, which lost 0 bases and 4 bases, there was a span of 17 bases. CDR3 region: CASSLDGRRLLGANVLTF. In nucleotides, the CDR3 is TGTGCCAGCAGCTTGGACGGTCGTAGACTCTTGGGGGCCAACGTCCTGACTTTC.

The chain combines TRBV14 with TRBJ2-7; 7 bases match TRBD1. Looked up from germline, CDR1 is SGHDN and CDR2 is FVKESK. The CDR3 sequence is 14 residues long. Trimming at V came to 0 bases and at J to 6 bases, leaving 5 bases not matched to a gene. This CDR3 is CASSQETTGSEQYF. The CDR3 DNA reads as TGTGCCAGCAGCCAAGAAACGACAGGGTCCGAGCAGTACTTC.

The chain uses TRBV11-1 and TRBJ2-7; D is unresolved. Trimming left V 3 bases short and J 1 base short, with 4 bases between. Germline V gives CDR1 SGHAT, CDR2 FQDESV (reference sequence). CDR3 length: 12 amino acids. The chain's CDR3 is CASSFDSYEQYF. The DNA of the CDR3 is TGTGCCAGCAGCTTCGATTCCTACGAGCAGTACTTC.

This chain links TRBV7-2 with TRBJ2-7; 8 positions agree with TRBD1. With V trimmed by 5 bases and J by 5 bases, 23 bases remained unmatched. From germline, CDR1 is SGHTA and CDR2 FQGNSA. The CDR3 sequence is 19 residues long. The CDR3 loop is CASSPFWPPAGQGRHEQYF. CDR3 nucleotide sequence: TGTGCCAGCAGCCCGTTCTGGCCGCCTGCAGGACAGGGAAGGCACGAGCAGTACTTC.

The gene calls are TRBV28 and TRBJ2-3; weak D call: TRBD2 (6 bases). V was clipped by 6 bases and J by 4 bases, with 11 bases between them. The CDR3 extends over 13 amino acids. CDR1 and CDR2 from the germline V gene are MDHEN and SYDVKM. CDR3 sequence reads: CASRAAGSDTQYF. The CDR3 region has the DNA TGTGCCAGCAGGGCCGCGGGGTCAGATACGCAGTATTTT.

The V and J genes are TRBV2 and TRBJ2-3; D unclear. The CDR3 extends over 13 amino acids. The germline V and J ends were trimmed by 7 bases and 6 bases, with 14 bases remaining between them. From germline, CDR1 is SNHLY and CDR2 FYNNEI. CDR3 DNA: TGTGCCAGCAAAACCGGCCGCGTCGATACGCAGTATTTT. Translation: CASKTGRVDTQYF. Combining the CDR3 with reference TRBV2 and TRBJ2-3 gives the whole variable domain EPEVTQTPSHQVTQMGQEVILRCVPISNHLYFYWYRQILGQKVEFLVSFYNNEISEKSEIFDDQFSVERPDGSNFTLKIRSTKLEDSAMYFCASKTGRVDTQYFGPGTRLTVL.

V and J are TRBV19 and TRBJ1-2, with D uncertain. Trimming left V 3 bases short and J 4 bases short, with 18 bases between. Looked up from germline, CDR1 is LNHDA and CDR2 is SQIVND (reference sequence). The CDR3 is 16 residues long. The CDR3, as DNA: TGTGCCAGTAGTATGTTGGGGTTTAAAGACGCCTATGGCTACACCTTC. This codes for CASSMLGFKDAYGYTF. Together with reference TRBV19 and TRBJ1-2, the CDR3 gives the full variable domain: DGGITQSPKYLFRKEGQNVTLSCEQNLNHDAMYWYRQDPGQGLRLIYYSQIVNDFQKGDIAEGYSVSREKKESFPLTVTSAQKNPTAFYLCASSMLGFKDAYGYTFGSGTRLTVV.

The chain recombines TRBV4-2 with TRBJ2-2, with D possibly matching TRBD2 (5 bases). The germline CDR1 and CDR2 sequences are LGHNA and YNFKEQ. The CDR3 loop spans 13 amino acids. V was cut by 3 bases and J by 5 bases, with 7 bases left in between. CDR3 bases: TGTGCCAGCAGCCAGGACTGGACCGGGGAGCTGTTTTTT. It codes for CASSQDWTGELFF.

This chain connects TRBV7-9 to TRBJ1-2, with a tentative D call TRBD1 (6 bases). Looked up from germline, CDR1 is SEHNR and CDR2 is FQNEAQ (reference sequence). The CDR3 contains 14 residues. V gave up 1 base and J gave up 1 base, with 7 bases separating them. As DNA, the CDR3 is TGTGCCAGCAGCTTAGAACAGGGTAACTATGGCTACACCTTC. Its translation: CASSLEQGNYGYTF. Full variable domain (remainder filled in from reference TRBV7-9 and TRBJ1-2): DTGVSQNPRHKITKRGQNVTFRCDPISEHNRLYWYRQTLGQGPEFLTYFQNEAQLEKSRLLSDRFSAERPKGSFSTLEIQRTEQGDSAMYLCASSLEQGNYGYTFGSGTRLTVV.

V is TRBV29-1 and J is TRBJ2-1; D gene uncertain. CDR1 and CDR2 from the germline V gene are SQVTM and ANQGSEA. Between the trimmed V and J ends, which lost 7 bases and 8 bases, there was a span of 12 bases. The CDR3 loop spans 11 amino acids. The CDR3, as DNA: TGCAGCGACCTGACCTGGGATGAGCAGTTCTTC. Translated, it gives CSDLTWDEQFF.

The rearrangement links TRBV28 to TRBJ1-1; D is undetermined. The CDR3 consists of 14 residues. Trimming shortened V by 7 bases and J by 0 bases, and 12 bases separated the two germline ends. CDR1 is MDHEN and CDR2 is SYDVKM in the germline V gene. The CDR3 DNA follows: TGTGCCAGCAACGAACCATTGATGAACACTGAAGCTTTCTTT. It yields the protein CASNEPLMNTEAFF.

This chain links TRBV5-8 with TRBJ2-5, with D tentatively TRBD1 (6 bases). With the DNA end fitting TRBJ2-7 better, the J assignment may be wrong. CDR1 is SGHTS and CDR2 is YDEGEE in the germline V gene. The CDR3 spans 16 residues. CDR3: CASSLAHREGTYEQYF. In DNA, the CDR3 is TGTGCCAGCAGCTTGGCCCACAGGGAAGGGACCTACGAGCAGTACTTC.

The genes are TRBV5-1 and TRBJ2-7; 7 bases are a match to TRBD1. The CDR3 is 16 residues long. V lost 4 bases and J lost 2; bases outside the gene matches: 12. CDR1 is SGHRS and CDR2 is YFSETQ in the germline V gene. DNA for the CDR3: TGCGCCAGCAGCCCCCACCGGGACAGCCCTCCCTACGAGCAGTACTTC. Its protein product is CASSPHRDSPPYEQYF.

CDR3 protein: CASSQGRGYPQETQYF. The CDR3 DNA is TGCGCCAGCAGCCAAGGGAGAGGGTATCCTCAAGAGACCCAGTACTTC. The chain carries TRBV4-1 and TRBJ2-5; maybe TRBD2 (5 bases). The V and J ends lost 1 base and 2 bases respectively, with 14 bases between them. Looked up from germline, CDR1 is MGHRA and CDR2 is YSYEKL. The CDR3 has 16 residues.